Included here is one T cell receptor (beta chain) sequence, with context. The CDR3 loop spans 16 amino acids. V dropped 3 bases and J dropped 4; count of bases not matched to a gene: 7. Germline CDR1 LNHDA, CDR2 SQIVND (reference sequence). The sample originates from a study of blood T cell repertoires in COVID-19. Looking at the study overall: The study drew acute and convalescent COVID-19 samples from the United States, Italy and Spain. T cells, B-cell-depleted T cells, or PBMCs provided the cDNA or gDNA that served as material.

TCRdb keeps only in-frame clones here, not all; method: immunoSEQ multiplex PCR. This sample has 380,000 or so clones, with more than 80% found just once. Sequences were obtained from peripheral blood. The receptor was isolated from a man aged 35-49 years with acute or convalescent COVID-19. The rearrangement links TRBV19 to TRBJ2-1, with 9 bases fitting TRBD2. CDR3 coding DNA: TGTGCCAGTAGTATTAGGGCTAGCGGGAAATACAATGAGCAGTTCTTC. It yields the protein CASSIRASGKYNEQFF.